Sequencing of this TCR beta chain was carried out in a study of T cell responses to AZD1222 COVID-19 vaccine. Findings and caveats of the study: It should be noted that donors were predominantly white British and more often female, and clonal diversity was possibly underestimated. CD4 TCRs covered the whole spike, strongest at regions 160-218 and 743-854.

Sequencing used immunoSEQ multiplex PCR; TCRdb keeps in-frame clones, though not all of them. The sample lists 95,000 to 130,000 clones; approximately 85% were seen once. This clone was seen only once. Its cognate antigen is unknown. The input for sequencing was peripheral blood, taken on day 0 of MenACWY control vaccination. This receptor was identified in an adult in good health.

Here the CDR3 DNA reads TGTGCCAGCAGCCGTCCCGGGACTTGGTCGGGAACTGAAGCTTTCTTT. It codes for CASSRPGTWSGTEAFF. This rearrangement joins TRBV28 to TRBJ1-1; D perhaps matches TRBD1 (5 bases). This CDR3 region has 16 residues. V gave up 6 bases and J gave up 5 bases, with 22 bases separating them. The germline V gene encodes CDR1 MDHEN and CDR2 SYDVKM.